This TCR beta chain derives from a study of T cell responses to AZD1222 COVID-19 vaccine. Germline V lookup: CDR1 SNHLY, CDR2 FYNNEI. Trimming left V 8 bases short and J 11 bases short, with 13 bases between. The length of the CDR3 is 11 residues. Profiled with immunoSEQ multiplex PCR; TCRdb holds only in-frame clones, not every one. Among about 45,000 clones, roughly 90% were seen once, and the ten largest hold 1% to 1.3%. The receptor comes from an adult who received the AZD1222 COVID-19 vaccine. The chain carries TRBV2 and TRBJ2-1; D is unresolved. The material sequenced was peripheral blood, taken 28 days after the second AZD1222 dose. The DNA for the CDR3 is TGTGCCAGCGCCCTCGGTGGCAAGCAGTTCTTC. It translates to CASALGGKQFF.